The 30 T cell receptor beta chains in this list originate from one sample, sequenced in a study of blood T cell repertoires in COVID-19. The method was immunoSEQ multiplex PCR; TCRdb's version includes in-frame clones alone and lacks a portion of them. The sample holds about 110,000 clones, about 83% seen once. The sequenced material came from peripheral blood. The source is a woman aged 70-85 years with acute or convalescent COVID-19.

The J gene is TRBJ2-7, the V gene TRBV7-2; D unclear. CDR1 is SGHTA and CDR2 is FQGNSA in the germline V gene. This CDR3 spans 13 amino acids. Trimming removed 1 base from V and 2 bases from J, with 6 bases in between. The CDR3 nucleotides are TGTGCCAGCAGCTTAGGGCTGGCCTACGAGCAGTACTTC. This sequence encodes CASSLGLAYEQYF.

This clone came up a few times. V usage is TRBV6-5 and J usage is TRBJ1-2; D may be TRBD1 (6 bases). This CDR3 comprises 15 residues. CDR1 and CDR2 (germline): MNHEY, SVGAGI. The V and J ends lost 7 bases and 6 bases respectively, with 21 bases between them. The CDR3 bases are TGTGCCAGCACCCTACGAGGGGGACCCCCAGATGGCTACACCTTC. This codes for CASTLRGGPPDGYTF.

The CDR3 region has the DNA TGTGCCAGCTCACCACCGAGCGGTCCCCGCCGGGGTTACAATGAGCAGTTCTTC. Residues: CASSPPSGPRRGYNEQFF. The rearrangement links TRBV18 to TRBJ2-1; tentatively, D is TRBD2 (5 bases). The CDR3 covers 18 residues. V shed 0 bases and J shed 4 bases, with 19 bases lying between them. Germline V lookup: CDR1 KGHSH, CDR2 LQKENI.

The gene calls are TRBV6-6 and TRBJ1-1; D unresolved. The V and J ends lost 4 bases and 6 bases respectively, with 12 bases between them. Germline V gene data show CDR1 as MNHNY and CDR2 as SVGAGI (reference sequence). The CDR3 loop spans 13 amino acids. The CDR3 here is CASSSFQAPEAFF. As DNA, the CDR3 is TGTGCCAGCAGTTCATTCCAGGCTCCTGAAGCTTTCTTT.

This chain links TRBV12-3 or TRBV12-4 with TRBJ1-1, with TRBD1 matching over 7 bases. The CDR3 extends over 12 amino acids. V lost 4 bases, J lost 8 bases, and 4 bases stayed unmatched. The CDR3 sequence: CASSSSTGEAFF. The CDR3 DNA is TGTGCCAGCAGTTCGTCGACAGGGGAAGCTTTCTTT.

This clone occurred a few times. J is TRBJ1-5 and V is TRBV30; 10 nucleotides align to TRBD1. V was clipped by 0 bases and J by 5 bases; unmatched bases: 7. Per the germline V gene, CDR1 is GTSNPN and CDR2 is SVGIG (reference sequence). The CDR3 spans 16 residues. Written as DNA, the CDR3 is TGTGCCTGGAGTGTAGATGTGGGACAGGGGTATCAGCCCCAGCATTTT. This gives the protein CAWSVDVGQGYQPQHF.

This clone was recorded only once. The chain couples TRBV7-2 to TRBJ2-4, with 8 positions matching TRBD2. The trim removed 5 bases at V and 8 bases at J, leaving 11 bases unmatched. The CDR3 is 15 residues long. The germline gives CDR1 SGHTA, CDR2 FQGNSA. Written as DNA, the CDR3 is TGTGCCAGCAGCGTTCCCGGGACTAGGCCCGACATTCAGTACTTC. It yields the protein CASSVPGTRPDIQYF. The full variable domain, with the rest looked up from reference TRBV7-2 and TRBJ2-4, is GAGVSQSPSNKVTEKGKDVELRCDPISGHTALYWYRQSLGQGLEFLIYFQGNSAPDKSGLPSDRFSAERTGGSVSTLTIQRTQQEDSAVYLCASSVPGTRPDIQYFGAGTRLSVL.

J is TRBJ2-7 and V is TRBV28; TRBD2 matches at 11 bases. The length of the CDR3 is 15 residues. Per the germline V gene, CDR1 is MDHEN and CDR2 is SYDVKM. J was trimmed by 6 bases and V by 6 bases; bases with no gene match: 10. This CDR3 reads CASRGTSGLGSEQYV. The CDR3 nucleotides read TGTGCCAGCAGGGGGACTAGCGGCCTCGGGAGCGAGCAGTACGTC.

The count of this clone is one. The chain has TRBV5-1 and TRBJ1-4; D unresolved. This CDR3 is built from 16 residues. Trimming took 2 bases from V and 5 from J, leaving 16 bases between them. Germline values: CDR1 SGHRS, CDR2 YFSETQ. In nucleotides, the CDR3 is TGCGCCAGCAGCTTTGGTTCGCAGGCGCAGAATGAAAAACTGTTTTTT. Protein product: CASSFGSQAQNEKLFF.

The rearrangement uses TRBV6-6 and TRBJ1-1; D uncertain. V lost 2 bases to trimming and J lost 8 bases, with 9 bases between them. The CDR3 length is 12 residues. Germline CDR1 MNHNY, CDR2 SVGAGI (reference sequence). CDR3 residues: CASSYPQTEAFF. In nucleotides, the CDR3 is TGTGCCAGCAGTTACCCCCAAACAGAAGCTTTCTTT.

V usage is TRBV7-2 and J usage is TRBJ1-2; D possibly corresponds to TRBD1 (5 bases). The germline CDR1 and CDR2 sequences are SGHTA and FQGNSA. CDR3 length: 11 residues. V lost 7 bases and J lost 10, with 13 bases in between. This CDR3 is CASILGVTYTF. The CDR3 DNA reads TGTGCCAGCATCCTAGGGGTGACCTACACCTTC.

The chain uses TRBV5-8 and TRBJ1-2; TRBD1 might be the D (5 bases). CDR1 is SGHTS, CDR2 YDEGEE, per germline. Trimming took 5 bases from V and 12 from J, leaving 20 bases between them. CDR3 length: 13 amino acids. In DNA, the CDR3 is TGTGCCAGCAGACCCTTTCTACCCGGGACTAACACCTTC. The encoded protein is CASRPFLPGTNTF.

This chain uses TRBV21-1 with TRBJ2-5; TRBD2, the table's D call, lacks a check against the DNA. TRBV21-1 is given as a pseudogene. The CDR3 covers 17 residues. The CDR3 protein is CASSRGTSGDVQETQYF. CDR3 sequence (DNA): TGTGCCAGCAGCCGCGGCACTAGCGGGGATGTTCAAGAGACCCAGTACTTC.

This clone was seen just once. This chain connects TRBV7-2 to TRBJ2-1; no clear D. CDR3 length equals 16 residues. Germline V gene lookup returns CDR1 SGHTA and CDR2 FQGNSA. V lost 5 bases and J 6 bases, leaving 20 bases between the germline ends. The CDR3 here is CASSPVGGSSRNEQFF. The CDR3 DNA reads TGTGCCAGCAGCCCCGTCGGCGGATCTTCCCGCAATGAGCAGTTCTTC.

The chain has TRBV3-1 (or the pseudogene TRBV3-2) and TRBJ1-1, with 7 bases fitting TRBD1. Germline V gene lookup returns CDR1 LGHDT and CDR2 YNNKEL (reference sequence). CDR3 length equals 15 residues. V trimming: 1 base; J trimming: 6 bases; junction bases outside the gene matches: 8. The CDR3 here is CASSQAGGSGAEAFF. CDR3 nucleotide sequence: TGTGCCAGCAGCCAAGCAGGGGGGTCTGGGGCTGAAGCTTTCTTT.

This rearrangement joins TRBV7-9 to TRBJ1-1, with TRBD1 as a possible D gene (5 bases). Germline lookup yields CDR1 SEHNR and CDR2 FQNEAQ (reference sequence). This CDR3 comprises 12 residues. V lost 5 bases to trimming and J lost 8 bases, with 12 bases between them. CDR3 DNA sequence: TGTGCCAGCAGCGCAGGGTATAGGGAAGCTTTCTTT. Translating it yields CASSAGYREAFF.

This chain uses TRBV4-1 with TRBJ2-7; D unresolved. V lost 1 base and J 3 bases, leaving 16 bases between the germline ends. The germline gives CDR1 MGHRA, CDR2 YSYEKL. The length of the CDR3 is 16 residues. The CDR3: CASSQAWRGIIYEQYF. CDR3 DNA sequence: TGCGCCAGCAGCCAAGCCTGGCGCGGAATTATCTACGAGCAGTACTTC.

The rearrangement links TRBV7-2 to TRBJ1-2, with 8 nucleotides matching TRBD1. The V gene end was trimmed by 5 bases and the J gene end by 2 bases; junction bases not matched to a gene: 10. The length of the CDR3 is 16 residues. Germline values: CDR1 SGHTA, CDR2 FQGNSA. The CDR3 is CASSRGGQGSNYGYTF. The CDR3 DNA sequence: TGTGCCAGCAGCAGAGGTGGACAGGGATCCAACTATGGCTACACCTTC. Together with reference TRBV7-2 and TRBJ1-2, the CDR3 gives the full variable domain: GAGVSQSPSNKVTEKGKDVELRCDPISGHTALYWYRQSLGQGLEFLIYFQGNSAPDKSGLPSDRFSAERTGGSVSTLTIQRTQQEDSAVYLCASSRGGQGSNYGYTFGSGTRLTVV.

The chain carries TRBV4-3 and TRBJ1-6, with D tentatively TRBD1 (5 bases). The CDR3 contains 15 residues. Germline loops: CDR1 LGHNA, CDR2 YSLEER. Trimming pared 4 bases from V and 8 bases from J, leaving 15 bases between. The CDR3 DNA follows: TGCGCCAGCAGCCTCGTAACTTGGGGGGATTCACCCCTCCACTTT. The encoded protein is CASSLVTWGDSPLHF.

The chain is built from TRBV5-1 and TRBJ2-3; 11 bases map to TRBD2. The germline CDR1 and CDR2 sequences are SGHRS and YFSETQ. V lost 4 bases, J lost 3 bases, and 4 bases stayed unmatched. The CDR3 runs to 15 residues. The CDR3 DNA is TGCGCCAGCAGCAATCTAGCGGGGGGAACAGATACGCAGTATTTT. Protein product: CASSNLAGGTDTQYF. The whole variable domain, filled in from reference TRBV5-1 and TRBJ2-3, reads KAGVTQTPRYLIKTRGQQVTLSCSPISGHRSVSWYQQTPGQGLQFLFEYFSETQRNKGNFPGRFSGRQFSNSRSEMNVSTLELGDSALYLCASSNLAGGTDTQYFGPGTRLTVL.

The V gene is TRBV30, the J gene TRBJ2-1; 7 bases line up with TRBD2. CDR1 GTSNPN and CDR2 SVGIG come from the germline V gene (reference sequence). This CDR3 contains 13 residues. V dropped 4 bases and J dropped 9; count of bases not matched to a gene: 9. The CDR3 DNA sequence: TGTGCCTGGAAAGTGGGAGGGTACCTTGAGCAGTTCTTC. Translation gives CAWKVGGYLEQFF.

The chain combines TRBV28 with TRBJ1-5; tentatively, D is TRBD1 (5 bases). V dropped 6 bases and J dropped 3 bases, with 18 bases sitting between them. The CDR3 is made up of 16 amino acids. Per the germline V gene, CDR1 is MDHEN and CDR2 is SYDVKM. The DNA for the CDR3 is TGTGCCAGCAGACTTAGGACGGGGGATAACAATCAGCCCCAGCATTTT. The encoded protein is CASRLRTGDNNQPQHF.

This chain's CDR3 is CASSLDRGANNEQFF. Here the CDR3 DNA reads TGTGCCAGCAGCTTAGATCGCGGGGCTAACAATGAGCAGTTCTTC. V gene TRBV11-2 combines with J gene TRBJ2-1, with TRBD2 as a possible D gene (6 bases). The CDR3 covers 15 residues. Germline V CDR1 and CDR2: SGHAT, FQNNGV. The V end lost 0 bases, the J end lost 5 bases, and 11 bases lay between the germline ends.

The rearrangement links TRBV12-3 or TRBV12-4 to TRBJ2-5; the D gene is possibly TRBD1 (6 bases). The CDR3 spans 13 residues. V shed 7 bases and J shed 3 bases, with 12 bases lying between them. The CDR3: CASTLGGKETQYF. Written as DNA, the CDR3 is TGTGCCAGCACCCTAGGGGGAAAAGAGACCCAGTACTTC.

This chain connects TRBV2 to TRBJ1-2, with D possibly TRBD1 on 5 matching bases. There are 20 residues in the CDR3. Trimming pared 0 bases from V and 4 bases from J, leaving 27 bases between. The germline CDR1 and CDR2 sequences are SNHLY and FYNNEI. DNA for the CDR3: TGTGCCAGCAGTGAAGCAAAATCCCAACCGGGGGTTATCGTAACCTATGGCTACACCTTC. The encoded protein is CASSEAKSQPGVIVTYGYTF.

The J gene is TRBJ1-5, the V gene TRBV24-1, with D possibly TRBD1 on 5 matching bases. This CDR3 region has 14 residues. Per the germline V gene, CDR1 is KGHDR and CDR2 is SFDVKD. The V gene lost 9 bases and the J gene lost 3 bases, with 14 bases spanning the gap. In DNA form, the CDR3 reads TGTGCCACCCAAACAGGAGATTACAATCAGCCCCAGCATTTT. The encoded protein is CATQTGDYNQPQHF.

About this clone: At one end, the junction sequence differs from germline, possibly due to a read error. CDR3 protein: CASSLGSSGGAGYNEQFF. For the CDR3, the DNA is TGTGCTAGCAGCTTGGGCTCCTCCGGGGGGGCCGGGTACAATGAGCAGTTCTTC. V gene TRBV7-7 combines with J gene TRBJ2-1, with 8 nucleotides matching TRBD2. This CDR3 region has 18 residues. Germline V lookup: CDR1 SSHAT, CDR2 FNYEAQ (reference sequence).

CDR3 nucleotides: TGTGCCAGTAGTATCGCTGGGACAGGGCTCTTCTACGAGCAGTACTTC. Its translation is CASSIAGTGLFYEQYF. The chain combines TRBV19 with TRBJ2-7; 9 bases are a match to TRBD1. Germline assignment: CDR1 LNHDA and CDR2 SQIVND (reference sequence). V dropped 3 bases and J dropped 3; count of bases not matched to a gene: 9. The CDR3 has 16 amino acids.

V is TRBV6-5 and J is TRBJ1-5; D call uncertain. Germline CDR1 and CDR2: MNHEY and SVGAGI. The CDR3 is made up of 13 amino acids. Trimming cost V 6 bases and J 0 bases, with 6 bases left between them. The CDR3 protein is CASRTDSNQPQHF. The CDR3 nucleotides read TGTGCCAGCAGAACAGATAGCAATCAGCCCCAGCATTTT.

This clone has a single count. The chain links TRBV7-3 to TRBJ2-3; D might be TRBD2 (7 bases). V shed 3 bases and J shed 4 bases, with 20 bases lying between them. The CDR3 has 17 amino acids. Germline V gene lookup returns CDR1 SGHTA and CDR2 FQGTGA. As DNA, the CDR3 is TGTGCCAGCAGCTTCAGTTCGACGTGGGGGGGCGCAGATACGCAGTATTTT. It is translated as CASSFSSTWGGADTQYF.